This TCR beta chain was recorded in a study of post-analysis software for immune sequencing data. General study findings and limits: Five TRBV segments, including TRBV5-6, TRBV5-1 and TRBV20-1, were more frequent in patients than controls. The normalized Chao1 diversity of multiple sclerosis patients was significantly lower than that of controls. F-measure co-clustering was strong for batch-matched samples.

This clonotype was observed a handful of times. What it recognizes is unknown. Germline CDR1 MNHEY, CDR2 SMNVEV (reference sequence). CDR3 length: 13 residues. V was shortened by 2 bases and J by 9 bases, with 13 bases between the two germline ends. TCR beta cDNA libraries had unique molecular identifiers. T cells numbering about 0.85 to 10 million yielded 500,000 or so cDNA molecules. TCRdb reanalysed the PCR reads using MiXCR and keeps one entry per CDR3 protein. The sample lists fewer than 850,000 distinct CDR3 sequences; around 27% were seen once. This clonotype was obtained from a girl between 10 and 17 years old with multiple sclerosis. The V call is TRBV27, the J call TRBJ1-2, with D hard to call. Sequencing was performed on blood. The CDR3 region is CASSLGRGLSYTF. In DNA, the CDR3 is TGTGCCAGCAGTTTAGGTCGGGGTTTGAGCTACACCTTC.